One sample yielded the 3 T cell receptor beta chains listed below, sequenced in a study of radiotherapy plus CTLA-4 blockade in lung cancer (dated by TCRdb to the late 2010s). Library prep was done by the immunoSEQ multiplex PCR assay. The table comes from immuneACCESS by way of TCRdb, which keeps in-frame sequences with V and J called. Part of the clones is missing from these tables; in studies checked, under half for an unresolved V gene and the rest for unknown reasons. For this sample there are tens of thousands of clones; 65% to 80% appear just once. 2% to 2.5% of the sample is in the top ten clones. The sequences come from peripheral blood, collected from a patient treated with radiotherapy plus ipilimumab. All receptors come from a human donor with non-small cell lung cancer whose response to radiotherapy plus ipilimumab could not be evaluated.

This clone was detected a few times. The chain has TRBV19 and TRBJ1-4, with TRBD1 matching over 7 bases. The germline CDR1 and CDR2 sequences are LNHDA and SQIVND (reference sequence). CDR3 length: 13 residues. Trimming at V came to 5 bases and at J to 7 bases, leaving 4 bases not matched to a gene. The chain's CDR3 is CASSSRGPEKLFF. CDR3 DNA: TGTGCCAGTAGTTCGAGGGGGCCTGAAAAACTGTTTTTT.

This clone has a single count. The chain carries TRBV5-1 and TRBJ1-6; the match to TRBD1 covers 7 bases. Trimming cost V 4 bases and J 4 bases; bases outside gene matches: 5. CDR1 is SGHRS, CDR2 YFSETQ, per germline. This CDR3 spans 15 amino acids. CDR3 DNA: TGCGCCAGCAGCCGAGGGACAGAATATAATTCACCCCTCCACTTT. Translated: CASSRGTEYNSPLHF.

This clone was found once. V is TRBV1 and J is TRBJ1-6; no check of the table's D call, TRBD1, against the DNA was made. TRBV1 is labeled a pseudogene. The CDR3 totals 19 residues. CDR3 loop: CTSSQDRSIKGDTYSPLHF. DNA of the CDR3: TGCACCAGCAGCCAAGATCGATCTATAAAGGGGGACACTTATTCACCCCTCCACTTT.